This TCR beta chain was captured by sequencing in a study of T cells in Graves' hyperthyroidism and ophthalmopathy. Thyroid ultrasound and orbital computed tomography, with clinical symptoms and serum thyroxine and TRAb, informed diagnoses. TCR beta CDR3 sequences were amplified from RNA transcripts. RT-PCR in the first round (using the HTBI primer set) targeted the TCR CDR3. From the multiplex PCR reads, TCRdb called clonotypes with MiXCR, one entry per CDR3 protein. The sample has 280,000 or so distinct CDR3 sequences; approximately 14% are singletons. Study-level findings and limits: Ophthalmopathy got predicted by the model a median around 6.6 months before its onset.

J was trimmed by 8 bases and V by 0 bases; bases with no gene match: 11. The CDR3 totals 17 residues. Germline values: CDR1 MNHEY, CDR2 SMNVEV (reference sequence). This clonotype appeared many times. Its antigen is undetermined. Sequencing was carried out using blood. The origin of this receptor is a woman between 45 and 60 years old with Graves' hyperthyroidism that later progressed to Graves' ophthalmopathy. The chain joins TRBV27 to TRBJ2-1; 9 bases agree with TRBD2. This CDR3 is CASSLSGGGTSRYEQFF. The CDR3 region has the DNA TGTGCCAGCAGTTTATCAGGGGGGGGGACTAGCCGATATGAGCAGTTCTTC.